The sequence of this T cell receptor beta chain was determined in a study of post-analysis software for immune sequencing data. Libraries were made from TCR beta cDNA, and they carried unique molecular identifiers. MiXCR, run by TCRdb on the PCR reads, gives a single entry per CDR3 protein. The data contain about 500,000 distinct CDR3 sequences, less than 45% of them singletons. Study-level findings and limits: Multiple sclerosis was associated with a significant reduction in normalized Chao1 diversity relative to controls. A handful of TRBV segments (TRBV5-6, TRBV5-1 and TRBV20-1 among them) occurred more frequently in patients than in controls.

About this clonotype: Its antigen is unknown.

The germline CDR1 and CDR2 sequences are MNHNS and SASEGT. Trimming removed 6 bases at V and 4 bases at J, with 9 bases between. This CDR3 region has 12 residues. Input material: blood. The sequence derives from a girl aged 10-17 years with multiple sclerosis. The chain carries TRBV6-1 and TRBJ1-2; D not resolved. The CDR3 DNA sequence: TGTGCCAGCAGACCCTCTAGCTATGGCTACACCTTC. Translation: CASRPSSYGYTF.